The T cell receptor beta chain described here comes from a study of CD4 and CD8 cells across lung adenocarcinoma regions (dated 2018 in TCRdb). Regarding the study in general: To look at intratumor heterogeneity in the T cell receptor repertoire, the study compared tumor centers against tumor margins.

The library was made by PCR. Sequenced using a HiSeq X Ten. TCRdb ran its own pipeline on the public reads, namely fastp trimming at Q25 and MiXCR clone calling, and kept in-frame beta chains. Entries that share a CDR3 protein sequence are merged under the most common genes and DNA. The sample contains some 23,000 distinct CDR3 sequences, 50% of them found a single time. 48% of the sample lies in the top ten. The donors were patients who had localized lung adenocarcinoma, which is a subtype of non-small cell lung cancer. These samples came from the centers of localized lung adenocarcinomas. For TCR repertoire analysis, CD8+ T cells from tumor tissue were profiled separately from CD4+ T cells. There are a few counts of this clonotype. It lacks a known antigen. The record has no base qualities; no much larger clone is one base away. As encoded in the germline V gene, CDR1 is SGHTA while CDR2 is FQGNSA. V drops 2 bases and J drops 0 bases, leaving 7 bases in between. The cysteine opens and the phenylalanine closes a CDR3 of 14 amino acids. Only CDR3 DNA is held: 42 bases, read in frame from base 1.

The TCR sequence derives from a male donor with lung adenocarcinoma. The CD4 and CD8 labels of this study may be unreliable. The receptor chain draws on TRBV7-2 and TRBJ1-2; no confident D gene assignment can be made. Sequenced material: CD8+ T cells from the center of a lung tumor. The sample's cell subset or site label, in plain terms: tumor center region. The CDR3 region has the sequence CASSLTSTNYGYTF. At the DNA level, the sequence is TGTGCCAGCAGCTTAACCTCTACTAACTATGGCTACACCTTC.